The entry that follows covers one T cell receptor (beta chain) sequence. What it binds is unknown. One entry per CDR3 protein, called by TCRdb with MiXCR from the RT-PCR reads. This sample has 650,000 to 850,000 distinct CDR3 sequences, with about 15% found just once. The sample belongs to a study of response to subunit inactivated influenza vaccine. Overall study findings and caveats: Authors proposed each seasonal influenza vaccination draws in few new T cells.

Germline loops: CDR1 SQVTM, CDR2 ANQGSEA. V dropped 6 bases and J dropped 7 bases, with 18 bases sitting between them. The CDR3 is made up of 13 amino acids. This TCR was sampled from a man aged 50 to 60 who received an inactivated influenza vaccine. The sample here was PBMCs from blood, taken 14 days before vaccination. The chain recombines TRBV29-1 with TRBJ1-1; D is possibly TRBD1 (5 bases). The CDR3 nucleotides are TGCAGCGTCCTTCCCCGGGGCAACGGTGAAGCTTTCTTT. It specifies CSVLPRGNGEAFF.